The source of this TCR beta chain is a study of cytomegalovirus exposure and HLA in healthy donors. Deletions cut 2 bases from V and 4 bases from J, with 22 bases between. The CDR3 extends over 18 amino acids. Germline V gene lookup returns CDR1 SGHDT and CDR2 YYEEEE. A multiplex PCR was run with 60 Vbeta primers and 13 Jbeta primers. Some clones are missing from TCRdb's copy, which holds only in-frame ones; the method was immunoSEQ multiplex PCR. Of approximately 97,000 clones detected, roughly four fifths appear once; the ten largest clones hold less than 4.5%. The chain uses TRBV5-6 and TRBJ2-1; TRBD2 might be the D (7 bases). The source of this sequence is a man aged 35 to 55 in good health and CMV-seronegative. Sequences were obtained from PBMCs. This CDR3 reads CASSFKIGGGGGYNEQFF. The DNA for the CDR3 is TGTGCCAGCAGCTTTAAGATAGGGGGGGGCGGGGGTTACAATGAGCAGTTCTTC.